A selection of T cell receptor beta chains follows, all from one sample in a study of identical twins. TCRdb reprocessed the 5' RACE reads via MiXCR and lists one record per CDR3 protein. The sample shows 750,000 to 950,000 distinct CDR3 sequences, around 12% of them seen only once. These data were also reused for a study on yellow fever vaccine responses in identical twins.

Sequenced material: PBMCs. These receptors were taken from a woman between 18 and 29 years old in good health. Each CDR3 is given with its conserved first and last residue. The D gene is left open where the match is weak. The size of a clone is reported for some rows only, either as once, few or many, or as a class for expanded clones.

D gene	V gene	J gene	clone size	CDR3 DNA	CDR3 protein
-	TRBV6-1	TRBJ1-6	-	TGTGCCAGCGCAAGGATGGACCTTGCAAATTCACCCCTCCACTTT	CASARMDLANSPLHF
-	TRBV20-1	TRBJ1-2	few	TGCAGTGCTATTACCTCAGGGATTCAATATGGCTACACCTTC	CSAITSGIQYGYTF
-	TRBV20-1	TRBJ2-1	-	TGCAGTGCTACCGGGGTTGGACTAACAAAGCAGTTCTTC	CSATGVGLTKQFF
-	TRBV3-1	TRBJ2-3	-	TGTGCCAGCAGCATGACTCGCACAGATACGCAGTATTTT	CASSMTRTDTQYF
-	TRBV12-3/TRBV12-4	TRBJ2-3	few	TGTGCCAGCAGGCCTGAGAGCTTTAGCACAGATACGCAGTATTTT	CASRPESFSTDTQYF
-	TRBV11-3	TRBJ2-7	few	TGTGCCAGCAGCTCACCCGGGACTGGTTACGAGCAGTACTTC	CASSSPGTGYEQYF
TRBD2	TRBV7-3	TRBJ2-1	-	TGTGCCAGCAGCCCATCGGGACTAGCGGGAGGGGGACACAATGAGCAGTTCTTC	CASSPSGLAGGGHNEQFF
-	TRBV7-8	TRBJ1-5	-	TGTGCCAGCAGCTTGTTAAGGGCTGACAATCAGCCCCAGCATTTT	CASSLLRADNQPQHF
-	TRBV14	TRBJ1-2	few	TGTGCCAGCAGCCAAGTTCGAAACTATGGCTACACCTTC	CASSQVRNYGYTF
TRBD2	TRBV5-1	TRBJ2-1	-	TGCGCCAGCTTACTTAGCGGGGGGGCTGATGAGCAGTTCTTC	CASLLSGGADEQFF
-	TRBV20-1	TRBJ2-1	-	TGCAGTGCAACCCGGCTGGAGGGCTTGAATGAGCAGTTCTTC	CSATRLEGLNEQFF
-	TRBV7-6	TRBJ1-1	-	TGTGCCAGCAGCTTAGAATCGGGGCGCGGCACTGAAGCTTTCTTT	CASSLESGRGTEAFF
-	TRBV29-1	TRBJ1-1	-	TGCAGCGTTGAGCCGGGGGCAGGGACTGAAGCTTTCTTT	CSVEPGAGTEAFF
TRBD1	TRBV4-2	TRBJ1-2	many	TGTGCCAGCAGCCAAGACTCCGACAGGGCCTATGGCTACACCTTC	CASSQDSDRAYGYTF
TRBD2	TRBV4-1	TRBJ2-5	many	TGCGCCAGCAGACAACTAGCGGGAGGTGAGACCCAGTACTTC	CASRQLAGGETQYF
TRBD2	TRBV19	TRBJ2-7	few	TGTGCCAGTAGTATAGCACTAGCGGGATTCTACGAGCAGTACTTC	CASSIALAGFYEQYF
-	TRBV20-1	TRBJ2-7	few	TGCAGTGTCTTGGAAGGGGTCTACGAGCAGTACTTC	CSVLEGVYEQYF
-	TRBV25-1	TRBJ2-6	-	TGTGCCAGCGAGGGGGTAGCGAGCGTCCTGACTTTC	CASEGVASVLTF
TRBD1	TRBV12-5	TRBJ2-5	-	TGTGCTAGTGGTTTGGTCCCTAATCTGTTCGGGACAGGGGGATCGACCCAGTACTTC	CASGLVPNLFGTGGSTQYF
-	TRBV6-5	TRBJ1-1	-	TGTGCCAGCAGCTACCCGGGGGGCGCGGACACTGAAGCTTTCTTT	CASSYPGGADTEAFF
TRBD2	TRBV28	TRBJ2-1	few	TGTGCCAGCAGTTTGCCGGGACTAGGAGAGCAGTTCTTC	CASSLPGLGEQFF
TRBD2	TRBV5-5	TRBJ2-3	-	TGTGCCAGCAGTAGACTAGCCCTCGGCGCGGATACGCAGTATTTT	CASSRLALGADTQYF
TRBD2	TRBV28	TRBJ2-3	-	TGTGCCAGCAGCCTGGGTCTAGCGGCCCGGGGGGATACGCAGTATTTT	CASSLGLAARGDTQYF
TRBD2	TRBV6-4	TRBJ2-1	few	TGTGCCAGCAGTGACTCGAAAAGAATTGGTGGGAGGGAAGGTGAGCAGTTCTTC	CASSDSKRIGGREGEQFF
TRBD1	TRBV15	TRBJ1-5	many	TGTGCCACCAGCAGGGACAGGGCGGTCAATCAGCCCCAGCATTTT	CATSRDRAVNQPQHF
-	TRBV7-9	TRBJ2-5	few	TGTGCCAGCACCGGGACTTCAGAGACCCAGTACTTC	CASTGTSETQYF
TRBD2	TRBV28	TRBJ2-7	-	TGTGCCAGCAGTTGGGTCGAGCTAGCGGGAGCAGACGAGCAGTACTTC	CASSWVELAGADEQYF
TRBD2	TRBV7-9	TRBJ2-5	few	TGTGCCAGCAGCATTATGACTAGCGGGCTTAACCAAGAGACCCAGTACTTC	CASSIMTSGLNQETQYF
TRBD2	TRBV4-1	TRBJ2-1	few	TGCGCCAGCAGCCAAGATAGGGTGACTAGCGGGACGAAGAGAAATGAGCAGTTCTTC	CASSQDRVTSGTKRNEQFF
TRBD1	TRBV20-1	TRBJ2-7	few	TGCAGTGCTAGACCCCCGGGACAGGGCTACTACGAGCAGTACTTC	CSARPPGQGYYEQYF
-	TRBV7-9	TRBJ2-7	few	TGTGCCAGCAGCTTAGAGTGGGGCGGGCCTACCTCCTACGAGCAGTACTTC	CASSLEWGGPTSYEQYF
TRBD2	TRBV3-1	TRBJ2-2	few	TGTGCCAGCAGCCAAGACGCGGGGGGAACCGGGGAGCTGTTTTTT	CASSQDAGGTGELFF
-	TRBV11-2	TRBJ2-7	few	TGTGCCAGCAGCTTAGATTCCCCGGGAGTCTACGAGCAGTACTTC	CASSLDSPGVYEQYF
-	TRBV12-3/TRBV12-4	TRBJ1-2	-	TGTGCCAGCAGTACGGGACTAACGGGAGGCTACACCTTC	CASSTGLTGGYTF
TRBD2	TRBV27	TRBJ2-7	-	TGTGCCAGCAGCCCCGGGGGAGCGGGAGCCTACGAGCAGTACTTC	CASSPGGAGAYEQYF
-	TRBV7-3	TRBJ2-3	few	TGTGCCAGCAGCCTAACCAGCGTCCTCCTCACAGATACGCAGTATTTT	CASSLTSVLLTDTQYF
-	TRBV2	TRBJ2-2	many	TGTGCCAGCGAGGGCCGTAGTCACGGGGAGCTGTTTTTT	CASEGRSHGELFF
TRBD2	TRBV5-1	TRBJ2-1	many	TGCGCCAGCAGCTTGCGGGGGGATGAGCAGTTCTTC	CASSLRGDEQFF
-	TRBV5-1	TRBJ2-4	many	TGCGCCAGCAGCGATGGGTATACCAAAAACATTCAGTACTTC	CASSDGYTKNIQYF
-	TRBV2	TRBJ2-1	-	TGTGCCAGCAGTGAGGGACATATCTACACTGAGCAGTTCTTC	CASSEGHIYTEQFF
-	TRBV4-1	TRBJ1-4	-	TGCGCCAGCAGCCCTGGAAGGGGAGGAAATGAAAAACTGTTTTTT	CASSPGRGGNEKLFF
-	TRBV12-3/TRBV12-4	TRBJ1-3	-	TGTGCCAGCAGTTTAGTTTGGGATTCCTCTGGAAACACCATATATTTT	CASSLVWDSSGNTIYF
-	TRBV29-1	TRBJ2-3	many	TGCAGCGTGATGCCAGCTAACACAGATACGCAGTATTTT	CSVMPANTDTQYF
-	TRBV4-1	TRBJ2-4	-	TGCGCCAGCAGCCAACCAGGAACCAAAAACATTCAGTACTTC	CASSQPGTKNIQYF
-	TRBV12-3/TRBV12-4	TRBJ1-2	-	TGTGCCAGCAGTTTCGACACGACGGGCTACACCTTC	CASSFDTTGYTF
-	TRBV5-4	TRBJ2-1	-	TGTGCCAGCAGCTTGGCGACCAGAAACAATGAGCAGTTCTTC	CASSLATRNNEQFF
-	TRBV25-1	TRBJ2-3	many	TGTGCCAGCAGTGCCCTTCCTCTTAGCTTTACGGGCACAGATACGCAGTATTTT	CASSALPLSFTGTDTQYF
-	TRBV4-1	TRBJ2-4	few	TGCGCCAGCAGCCCGGCAGACGTGAACATTCAGTACTTC	CASSPADVNIQYF
-	TRBV10-3	TRBJ2-2	few	TGTGCCATCAGTGACTGGGGGGAAAACACCGGGGAGCTGTTTTTT	CAISDWGENTGELFF
-	TRBV5-1	TRBJ2-5	-	TGCGCCAGCAGCGTAGGACGGTGGGGAGAGACCCAGTACTTC	CASSVGRWGETQYF
TRBD1	TRBV15	TRBJ2-5	-	TGTGCCACCAGCAGAGATCAGGGACAGGGGCTGGAGACCCAGTACTTC	CATSRDQGQGLETQYF
-	TRBV6-1	TRBJ2-1	few	TGTGCCAGCAGTAAGGCAGGGGCAGGCAATGAGCAGTTCTTC	CASSKAGAGNEQFF
TRBD1	TRBV12-3/TRBV12-4	TRBJ1-4	-	TGTGCCAGCAGTCCGAGGGACAGCTGGGAAAAACTGTTTTTT	CASSPRDSWEKLFF
TRBD2	TRBV11-1	TRBJ2-3	once	TGTGCCAGCAGCGGTAGGACTAGCGGGGGGTCCGTGCCTAGCACAGATACGCAGTATTTT	CASSGRTSGGSVPSTDTQYF
TRBD2	TRBV7-9	TRBJ2-1	many	TGTGCCAGCAGCTCGACTAGCGCCAATGAGCAGTTCTTC	CASSSTSANEQFF
-	TRBV20-1	TRBJ2-5	-	TGCAGTGCTAGACCGCAGGGTTTTGGGACCCAGTACTTC	CSARPQGFGTQYF
TRBD1	TRBV27	TRBJ1-6	few	TGTGCCAGCAGTTTACCGCGACAGGGCAATTCACCCCTCCACTTT	CASSLPRQGNSPLHF